A single sample is the source of the 4 T cell receptor beta chains below, sequenced in a study of Ad26.COV2.S vaccination and SARS-CoV-2 variants. The protocol was immunoSEQ multiplex PCR, while the TCRdb copy is restricted to in-frame clones and leaves out a portion. This table has about 440,000 clones, around 90% appearing once. The sample's treatment: some 20 received Ad26.COV2.S at low or high dose, single or two shots; five or six received placebo; per-sample allocation not given. The study sampled participants on day 63 after the first vaccine or placebo injection. Here the sequenced sample was peripheral blood, taken in a trial of Ad26.COV2.S vaccine versus placebo. The receptors come from a person between 18 and 59 years old who received the Ad26.COV2.S COVID-19 vaccine or a placebo.

The chain couples TRBV28 to TRBJ2-5; TRBD1 matches 8 bases. This CDR3 is 15 amino acids long. V lost 2 bases and J lost 5; bases outside the gene matches: 7. Germline V gene sequence: CDR1 MDHEN, CDR2 SYDVKM. The DNA for the CDR3 is TGTGCCAGCAGTTTACGGACAGGGACGGGGGAGACCCAGTACTTC. Its protein is CASSLRTGTGETQYF.

The chain is built from TRBV12-3 or TRBV12-4 and TRBJ2-1, with D tentatively TRBD2 (5 bases). The CDR3 is made up of 12 amino acids. Trimming removed 2 bases at V and 10 bases at J, with 9 bases between. The CDR3 sequence: CASSLRTREQFF. For the CDR3, the DNA is TGTGCCAGCAGTTTAAGGACTCGGGAGCAGTTCTTC.

The V call is TRBV5-4, the J call TRBJ1-3; D unresolved. Deletions cut 3 bases from V and 7 bases from J, with 8 bases between. Germline V gene sequence: CDR1 SGHNT, CDR2 YYREEE (reference sequence). The CDR3 is 12 residues long. In DNA form, the CDR3 reads TGTGCCAGCAGCTCTCCCTCGAACACCATATATTTT. Translating it yields CASSSPSNTIYF.

This clone was found a few times. The V gene is TRBV7-6, the J gene TRBJ1-6, with D tentatively TRBD1 (5 bases). V lost 1 base to trimming and J lost 7 bases, with 17 bases between them. Germline CDR1 is SGHVS and CDR2 is FNYEAQ. The CDR3 is 17 amino acids. The CDR3 sequence: CASSLDPFQGPNSPLHF. Here the CDR3 DNA reads TGTGCCAGCAGCTTAGACCCTTTCCAGGGACCAAATTCACCCCTCCACTTT.